The T cell receptor beta chain under discussion was sequenced for a study of cytomegalovirus exposure and HLA in healthy donors (dated 2017 in TCRdb). Background for the entire study: An earlier analysis of approximately 550 of the donors reported 276 Gb of sequence data and 117 million unique TCR beta sequences from about 179 million T cells. The aim of the study was to test whether cataloging public T cell receptors could identify signatures of past pathogen exposure. A later analysis re-examined previously published TCR beta repertoires from over 500 donors and added high-resolution HLA genotyping to investigate patterns of TCR occurrence. Donor age, sex, ethnicity and CMV serostatus were collected together with the repertoire data. All discovery cohort repertoires had been generated on a single sequencing platform. Typing coverage differed by locus: A, B, C, DRB1 and DQB1 were typed in roughly 620-630 donors, DQA1 in about 500, DPA1 in some 600, and DPB1 in 400 to 490. Roughly 300 gigabases of sequencing data and roughly 80 million unique TCR sequences made up an early release that covered 640 HLA-typed donors. The study combined high-throughput TCR immunosequencing, statistical association of individual TCRs with disease status, and machine learning to predict cytomegalovirus infection status. Across around 400 genotyped donors of the cohort, an average of about 250,000 unique TCR beta nucleotide sequences per donor were sequenced, and roughly 20% of those sequences were non-productive. Because of strong linkage in the cohort, roughly 5 DR-DQ haplotypes were treated as single units for association and clustering. Of the roughly 410 genotyped donors, 75% to 85% were placed in the genetic ancestry cluster associated with self-reported Caucasian donors. Genome-wide SNP genotypes for about three fifths of the roughly 700 donors were used in a later genetic analysis, which treated that subset as a discovery cohort. Class I and class II HLA loci were covered by the typing at four-digit resolution. Using immunosequencing, the study profiled T cell repertoires from about 650 subjects and related those repertoires to cytomegalovirus serostatus. In an earlier analysis of roughly 540 of the donors, high-throughput TCR beta sequencing was used to judge whether each TCR beta V gene segment behaved as functional or pseudogenic. In the later analysis, no new phenotypic data were used to find candidate immune exposures; instead, reliance was placed on TCR beta sequences and their occurrence across donors. Besides the first cohort of 666 subjects, a separate validation cohort made up of 120 or so different subjects was used.

Libraries were built with the immunoSEQ multiplex PCR assay. For the multiplex PCR, a mixture combining 60 forward primers for TCR Vbeta segments and 13 reverse primers for TCR Jbeta segments was used. The CDR3 region of rearranged TCR beta genes was amplified from genomic DNA by a multiplex PCR assay. The amplified TCR beta libraries were sequenced on the Illumina HiSeq System as 87-base-pair reads. In the authors' own workflow: A later analysis counted about 76 million unique TCR beta chains across the 550 to 700 repertoires, and 10 million to 11 million of these chains were shared by at least two donors. Raw reads were error-corrected and collapsed into unique sequences by a nearest-neighbor algorithm in which closely related sequences were merged to remove PCR and sequencing errors. V, D and J gene segments were assigned by aligning CDR3 sequences to IMGT reference sequences. Each retained sequence needed at least a six-nucleotide match to both a V gene segment and a J gene segment. Rearrangements were called productive when the CDR3 lacked stop codons and stayed in frame with V and J; all others were non-productive. CDR3 was defined by IMGT convention, running from the second conserved V-encoded cysteine to the conserved J-encoded phenylalanine. Sequences without an unambiguous match to a single V gene segment were excluded from the earlier analysis of 450 to 650 of the donors. In an earlier analysis of 450 to 700 of the donors, V segments were called functional above 56.7% productive rearrangements and were called segregating when the between-donor standard deviation exceeded 5%. A statistical classification framework was built for diagnosing cytomegalovirus status from the catalog of TCR beta chain sequences. In a later analysis, V and J genes were assigned by comparing TCR nucleotide sequences against IMGT/GENE-DB human TR gene sequences. Using the TCRdist pipeline, a later analysis assigned CDR3 sequences along with most-parsimonious VDJ recombination scenarios. In a later analysis, each TCR beta chain was defined by its CDR3 amino acid sequence together with its V-gene family, and reads without a unique V-gene family were excluded. To address suspected cross-contamination and a sequencing artifact, a later analysis removed several hundred highly shared, low-generation-probability nucleotide sequences. In a later analysis, a clonal expansion index for each public chain was calculated from normalized within-repertoire ranks of inferred template counts. In a later analysis, generation probabilities were computed with a VDJ recombination model fitted to out-of-frame rearrangements, and the resulting probabilities were checked against IGoR. In a later analysis, TCR-TCR, TCR-HLA and TCR-CMV co-occurrence was scored with hypergeometric tests, and a repertoire-size bias correction was applied to TCR pairs. To estimate false discovery rates, a later analysis permuted the HLA or CMV assignments 20 times. A later analysis grouped co-occurring TCRs with DBSCAN, adding TCRdist sequence similarity when clustering within HLA-allele-positive subsets. For co-occurrence clustering, repertoires with fewer than 30,000 or more than 120,000 public chains were excluded, along with 4 to 6 repertoires with anomalous nucleotide sharing. TCRdb retrieved this table from immuneACCESS and kept in-frame rearrangements only. Not all clones are present; in checked studies, unresolved V genes account for under half, and no reason is known for the remainder. That table gives V, J and clone size, and the DNA gave D and trimming. The table for this sample lists over 200,000 clones; nearly 80% of them were counted only once. Less than 2% of the sample rests with the top ten.

Here V drops 5 bases and J drops 4 bases, and the junction holds 9 bases not matched to any gene. The CDR3 sequence holds 15 residues, the cysteine and phenylalanine included. Only the CDR3 DNA is retained, 45 bases long and in frame from the first base. Per the germline V gene, SGHTS is the CDR1 and YDEGEE is the CDR2. Overall study outcomes, separate from this receptor: The classifier was reported to diagnose cytomegalovirus status with high specificity and sensitivity in both the original cohort and the validation cohort. According to a later genetic analysis, donors in an Asian-associated ancestry cluster had fewer N-insertions in productive TCRs than the approximately 650-donor mean. A further reported finding was that TCR beta sequences accurately predicted the HLA-A and HLA-B alleles for most subjects in the first cohort. In a later analysis, some 17,000 TCR beta sequences were associated with specific HLA alleles at a false discovery rate of 0.05. An earlier analysis of around 600 of the donors showed that most TCR beta V segments appeared in productive rearrangements either about 87% or about 30% of the time, which broadly matched IMGT annotations. In vitro tests confirmed that a few of the cytomegalovirus-associated TCR beta chains recognize cytomegalovirus antigens. When HLA alleles, especially DR and DQ, strongly co-occurred, TCR associations were difficult to assign to individual alleles. Because counts were too low, some 17 rarely observed V segments, including chromosome 9 orphons, were excluded from the earlier analysis of 587 of the donors. The authors suggested that the approach could potentially be extended to other disease states and immunological phenotypes. Roughly uniform sequencing depth across donors was assumed in presence/absence analyses, although this assumption may not hold. Because HLA typing was missing for some donors at each locus, association tests included only the typed subset. Correlated functional status among segregating V segments might reflect linkage disequilibrium, but an unknown experimental factor could not be ruled out. Most CMV-associated TCR beta chains appeared to be HLA-restricted in a later analysis, and the HLA associations seemed to be driven largely by CMV exposure. The only immune exposure information available for the cohort was CMV serostatus. The study listed approximately 150 TCR beta chains as associated with cytomegalovirus. The sequencing pipeline was judged likely to have produced a cluster of highly shared sequence variants as a technical artifact. Compared with equally common non-associated chains, HLA-associated TCR beta chains in a later analysis were more clonally expanded and had lower generation probabilities. Some IMGT-functional V segments, including TRBV6-2 and TRBV6-3, could not be distinguished by the 87-base-pair reads and were therefore excluded. The cohort was sequenced for TCR beta chains only, and without alpha or paired-chain data the features that could be detected were limited. A later genetic analysis associated a missense DCLRE1C variant with V-gene and J-gene trimming of TCR beta chains, and an independent cohort replicated the association. A later analysis reported that several top co-occurrence clusters appeared linked to parvovirus B19, influenza, CMV and Epstein-Barr virus. According to a later analysis, TCR association rates differed among HLA loci, with DRB1 alleles showing the most associated TCRs and HLA-C alleles showing the fewest. Most TCR sequences were observed very rarely across donors, whereas some public TCRs were present in many individuals.

The cohort consisted of 600 to 750 healthy bone marrow donors. All cohort members were sampled while nominally healthy, although unrecorded immune exposures were likely present. The donor was CMV seronegative and belonged to the group of around 350 seronegative cohort members. Each donor provided a peripheral blood sample, and peripheral blood mononuclear cells were used for TCR beta sequencing. The Qiagen DNeasy Blood Extraction Kit was used to extract genomic DNA from the blood cell samples. With regard to this clone: The antigen this receptor binds is unknown. Base qualities were left out, and no much larger clone turns up one base away.

Here the chain combines TRBV5-8 and TRBJ1-2; 9 middle bases align to TRBD1. Sequenced material: PBMCs. This clonotype was sampled from a male donor in good health and CMV-seronegative. CDR3 reads: CASRPTGGAGYGYTF. At the DNA level, the sequence is TGTGCCAGCAGGCCAACAGGGGGCGCGGGCTATGGCTACACCTTC.